This TCR beta chain emerged from a study of blood T cells in healthy people across ages. Study-level points and caveats: Naive T cell percentage strongly correlated with TCR beta diversity. Per-million-T-cell TCR beta diversity fell roughly linearly with age.

Of note for this clonotype: Its specificity is not known.

It was ten milliliters of peripheral blood that were drawn from each donor. Per sample, extraction of total RNA gave at least 5.5 micrograms in every case. Combining a sample-barcoded 5' primer with a J-beta primer mix, a second PCR ran for roughly 7 to 11 cycles. TCRdb passed the 5' RACE reads through MiXCR, listing each CDR3 protein once. The sample has about 780,000 distinct CDR3 sequences; around 50% are singletons. The germline V gene has CDR1 SGHRS and CDR2 YFSETQ. The CDR3 is made up of 15 amino acids. The trim removed 4 bases at V and 0 bases at J, leaving 7 bases unmatched. The genes are TRBV5-1 and TRBJ2-7, with 7 bases aligning to TRBD1. The sequencing sample was made of blood. The receptor comes from a man older than 75 in good health. For the CDR3, the DNA is TGCGCCAGCAGCCAGACAGGGATGAGCTCCTACGAGCAGTACTTC. It codes for CASSQTGMSSYEQYF. Filled out from reference TRBV5-1 and TRBJ2-7, the complete variable domain reads KAGVTQTPRYLIKTRGQQVTLSCSPISGHRSVSWYQQTPGQGLQFLFEYFSETQRNKGNFPGRFSGRQFSNSRSEMNVSTLELGDSALYLCASSQTGMSSYEQYFGPGTRLTVT.